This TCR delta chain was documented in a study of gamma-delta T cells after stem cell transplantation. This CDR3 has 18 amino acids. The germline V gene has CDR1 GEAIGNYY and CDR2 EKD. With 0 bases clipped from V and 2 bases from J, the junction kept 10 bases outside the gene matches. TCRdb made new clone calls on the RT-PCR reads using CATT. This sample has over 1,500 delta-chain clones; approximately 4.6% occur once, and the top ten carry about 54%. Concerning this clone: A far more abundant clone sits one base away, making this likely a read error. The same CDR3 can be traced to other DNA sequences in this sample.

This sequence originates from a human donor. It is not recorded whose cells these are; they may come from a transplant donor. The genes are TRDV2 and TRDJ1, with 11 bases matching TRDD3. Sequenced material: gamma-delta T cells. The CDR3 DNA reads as TGTGCCTGTGACACCGTCGCTGGGGGATACAGGAATACCGATAAACTCATCTTT. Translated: CACDTVAGGYRNTDKLIF.